Only one count was recorded for the clone carrying this T cell receptor beta chain. With 60 Vbeta and 13 Jbeta primers, the PCR was carried out. Some clones are missing from TCRdb's copy, which holds only in-frame ones; the method was immunoSEQ multiplex PCR. This sample carries more than 95,000 clones, more than 75% of them seen once, and the ten largest clones take around 2%. This entry comes from a study of cytomegalovirus exposure and HLA in healthy donors. The CDR3 consists of 15 residues. The trim removed 0 bases at V and 4 bases at J, leaving 5 bases unmatched. Per germline, CDR1 MNHNS and CDR2 SASEGT.

This receptor was identified in a man aged 18-30 years in good health and CMV-seronegative. Sequences were obtained from PBMCs. The V and J genes are TRBV6-1 and TRBJ1-2, with 7 bases that match TRBD1. The CDR3 DNA follows: TGTGCCAGCAGTGAAGCGTCGAGGGGGCTCTATGGCTACACCTTC. Residues: CASSEASRGLYGYTF.